The 5 T cell receptor beta chains reported below all come from one sample, sequenced in a study of blood T cell repertoires in COVID-19. The assay was immunoSEQ multiplex PCR, and TCRdb's table has in-frame clones only and misses some. In the table there are 100,000 to 150,000 clones, 70% to 90% of which are singletons. Sample: peripheral blood. The receptors come from a man between 40 and 49 years old with acute or convalescent COVID-19.

This clone showed up just a few times. The chain is built from TRBV2 and TRBJ1-2; 9 bases align to TRBD1. This CDR3 contains 15 residues. CDR1 is SNHLY, CDR2 FYNNEI, per germline. V lost 4 bases to trimming and J lost 2 bases; unmatched junction nucleotides: 5. The CDR3 loop reads CASSVGQGINYGYTF. The CDR3 bases are TGTGCCAGCAGTGTAGGACAGGGGATAAACTATGGCTACACCTTC.

The rearrangement uses TRBV15 and TRBJ1-5, with D hard to call. CDR3 size: 19 residues. Looked up from germline, CDR1 is LNHNV and CDR2 is YYDKDF (reference sequence). V gave up 0 bases and J gave up 2 bases, with 20 bases separating them. As DNA, the CDR3 is TGTGCCACCAGCAGAGAAAGAGGTTATGAGGGTATGCGCAATCAGCCCCAGCATTTT. Translation gives CATSRERGYEGMRNQPQHF.

The chain has TRBV10-2 and TRBJ2-3; 8 bases line up with TRBD1. Trimming at V came to 2 bases and at J to 3 bases, leaving 13 bases not matched to a gene. The CDR3 has 18 amino acids. Germline V gene sequence: CDR1 WSHSY, CDR2 SAAADI. In DNA form, the CDR3 reads TGCGCCAGCAGTGAGATTGGGGGGACAGGTCGTAATACAGATACGCAGTATTTT. This sequence encodes CASSEIGGTGRNTDTQYF.

This clone was seen only once. V usage is TRBV15 and J usage is TRBJ2-1, with TRBD2 matching over 10 bases. Per germline, CDR1 LNHNV and CDR2 YYDKDF (reference sequence). V shed 0 bases and J 6 bases; nucleotides not matched to a gene: 23. CDR3 size: 22 residues. In nucleotides, the CDR3 is TGTGCCACCAGCAGAGAGGTCCCCGCTTCCAGGACTAGCGGCCTGGAGGGCAATGAGCAGTTCTTC. Amino acids: CATSREVPASRTSGLEGNEQFF.

The V and J genes are TRBV18 and TRBJ1-1, with D maybe TRBD1 (6 bases). Trimming cost V 3 bases and J 4 bases, with 24 bases left between them. CDR1 and CDR2 (germline): KGHSH, LQKENI. This CDR3 is 18 amino acids long. DNA for the CDR3: TGTGCCAGCTCACCGGTCGCACAGGGCTCGGGGTGGAGCACTGAAGCTTTCTTT. It encodes CASSPVAQGSGWSTEAFF.